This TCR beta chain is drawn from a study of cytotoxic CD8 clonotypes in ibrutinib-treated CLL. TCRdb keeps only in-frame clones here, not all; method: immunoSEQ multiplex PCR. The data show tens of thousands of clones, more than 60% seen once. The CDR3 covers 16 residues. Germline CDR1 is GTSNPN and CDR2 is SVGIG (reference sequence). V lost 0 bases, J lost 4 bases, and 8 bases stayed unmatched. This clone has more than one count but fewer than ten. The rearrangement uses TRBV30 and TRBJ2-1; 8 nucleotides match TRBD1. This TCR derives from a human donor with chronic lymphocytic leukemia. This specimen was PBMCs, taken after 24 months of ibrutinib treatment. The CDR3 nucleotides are TGTGCCTGGAGTGTACCCTGGGACAGGACTTACAATGAGCAGTTCTTC. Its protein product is CAWSVPWDRTYNEQFF.